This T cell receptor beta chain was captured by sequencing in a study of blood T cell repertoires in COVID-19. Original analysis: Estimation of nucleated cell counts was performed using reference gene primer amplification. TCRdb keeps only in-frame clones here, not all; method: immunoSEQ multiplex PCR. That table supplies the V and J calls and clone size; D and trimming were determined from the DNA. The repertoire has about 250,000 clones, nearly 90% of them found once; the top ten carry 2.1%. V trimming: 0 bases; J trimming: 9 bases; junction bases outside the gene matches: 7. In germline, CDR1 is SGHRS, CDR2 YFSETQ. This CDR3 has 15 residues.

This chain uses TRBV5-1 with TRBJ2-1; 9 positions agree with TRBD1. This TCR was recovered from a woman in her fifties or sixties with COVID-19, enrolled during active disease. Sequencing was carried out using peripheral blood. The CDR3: CASSLDRTGAREQFF. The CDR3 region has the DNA TGCGCCAGCAGCTTGGACCGGACAGGGGCGCGTGAGCAGTTCTTC.